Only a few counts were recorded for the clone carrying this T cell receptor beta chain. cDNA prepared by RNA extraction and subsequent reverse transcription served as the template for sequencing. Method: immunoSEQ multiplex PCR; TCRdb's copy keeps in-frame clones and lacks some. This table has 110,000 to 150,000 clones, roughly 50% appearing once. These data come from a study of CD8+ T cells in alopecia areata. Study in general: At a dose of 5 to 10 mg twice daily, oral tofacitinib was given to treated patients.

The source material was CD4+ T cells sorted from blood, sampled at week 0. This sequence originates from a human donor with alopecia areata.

The CDR3 coding sequence is TGTGCCAGCAGCGTCGGGCAGGGCTATAATTCACCCCTCCACTTT. It is translated as CASSVGQGYNSPLHF. The chain joins TRBV7-9 to TRBJ1-6, with a possible D match to TRBD1 (5 bases). Trimming stripped 5 bases from V and 3 bases from J, with 11 bases between. CDR1 SEHNR and CDR2 FQNEAQ come from the germline V gene (reference sequence). The CDR3 totals 15 residues.